Listed below are T cell receptor beta chains from one sample, sequenced in a study of T cell responses to AZD1222 COVID-19 vaccine. Sequencing was performed with immunoSEQ multiplex PCR; in TCRdb, only in-frame clones are kept and a portion is missing. There are 130,000 or so clones in the sample; about 94% occur only once, and around 5.4% lies in the top ten. The specimen was peripheral blood, collected on day 0 of AZD1222 vaccination. The receptors come from an adult in good health. CDR3s include the opening cysteine and the closing phenylalanine or tryptophan. The D gene is left open where the match is weak. Part of the rows lack a size; the others show once, few, many or a class for expanded clones.

abundance,len,d_gene,v_gene,j_gene,CDR3aa
-,16,-,TRBV7-7,TRBJ2-5,CASSSGAPTAEETQYF
-,15,-,TRBV9,TRBJ2-3,CASSVAGLGIDTQYF
many,13,-,TRBV5-6,TRBJ1-2,CASSFGRDYGYTF
-,15,-,TRBV4-1,TRBJ2-7,CASSQVGRLTYEQYF
-,15,-,TRBV7-2,TRBJ2-5,CASSTDSLRQETQYF
-,16,-,TRBV19,TRBJ1-5,CASSLSFRQGNQPQHF
once,12,-,TRBV19,TRBJ1-1,CASVSMNTEAFF
-,13,-,TRBV5-4,TRBJ1-5,CASSLFGVQPQHF
once,13,-,TRBV5-6,TRBJ1-1,CASSILQGEEAFF
-,19,TRBD2,TRBV24-1,TRBJ2-3,CATSDAPGGAGVATDTQYF
once,19,-,TRBV28,TRBJ2-2,CASSLIGAGALGATGELFF
-,14,-,TRBV30,TRBJ2-7,CAWASTGTRNEQYF
-,17,-,TRBV28,TRBJ1-1,CASSGVGTPIGNTEAFF
once,15,-,TRBV6-1,TRBJ1-4,CASSEGNRAGEKLFF
-,15,TRBD1,TRBV3-1/TRBV3-2,TRBJ1-1,CASSRYDREWYGAFF
-,14,-,TRBV7-2,TRBJ2-7,CASSFVGGGSEQYF
-,13,-,TRBV6-5,TRBJ1-5,CASTGGSNQPQHF
-,13,-,TRBV9,TRBJ1-6,CASSVEDRSPLHF
-,13,TRBD1,TRBV10-3,TRBJ1-1,CAISKQGGTEAFF
once,12,-,TRBV18,TRBJ2-6,CASGSGANVLTF
-,10,-,TRBV29-1,TRBJ1-2,CSVEVGGYTF
-,15,-,TRBV9,TRBJ1-4,CASSVEVRMNEKLFF
-,13,-,TRBV7-2,TRBJ1-1,CASSLAGGGLTFF
few,15,TRBD1,TRBV30,TRBJ2-1,CAWSATGVRYNEQFF
-,18,-,TRBV24-1,TRBJ2-6,CATNAVGPPHSGANVLTF
-,13,-,TRBV2,TRBJ1-2,CASSEKIPYGYTF
once,16,-,TRBV7-2,TRBJ2-1,CASSPTMAGDYNEQFF
-,13,-,TRBV6-2/TRBV6-3,TRBJ1-3,CASSWNTGNTIYF
-,14,-,TRBV7-9,TRBJ1-1,CASSKGQMNTEAFF
few,13,-,TRBV10-1,TRBJ1-5,CASSEGGDQPQHF
-,18,-,TRBV11-2,TRBJ1-3,CASSLQYPGLGSGNTIYF
once,14,-,TRBV7-8,TRBJ2-7,CASSSDPISYEQYF
-,14,-,TRBV6-2/TRBV6-3,TRBJ2-7,CASSYTLRAGEQYF
-,15,-,TRBV4-2,TRBJ2-3,CASSQVGTSTDTQYF
once,11,-,TRBV19,TRBJ1-1,CASSLQLEAFF
-,14,TRBD1,TRBV5-1,TRBJ2-1,CATRTDRGDNEQFF
-,15,-,TRBV6-2/TRBV6-3,TRBJ2-4,CASSYSGGTANIQYF
-,14,-,TRBV30,TRBJ1-5,CAWSEIGEVRPQHF
-,16,-,TRBV12-5,TRBJ1-4,CASGPASHSLIGKLFF
-,18,-,TRBV3-1/TRBV3-2,TRBJ2-4,CASSQGWGSGLAKNIQYF
-,14,-,TRBV23-1,TRBJ1-1,CASSQSPENTEAFF
-,14,-,TRBV7-2,TRBJ2-3,CASSLVSVTDTQYF
-,15,-,TRBV7-3,TRBJ2-2,CASSLIVGGTGELFF
-,17,-,TRBV4-1,TRBJ2-3,CASSQDRTPPSTDTQYF
-,15,TRBD1,TRBV6-5,TRBJ1-1,CASTYGQGGNTEAFF
-,15,-,TRBV18,TRBJ2-2,CASSPQPANTGELFF
-,14,-,TRBV4-3,TRBJ1-2,CASSQERTLLSYTF
-,16,-,TRBV2,TRBJ2-6,CASSVAGGSGANVLTF
-,15,-,TRBV7-9,TRBJ1-1,CASSSRQGKNTEAFF
once,16,TRBD1,TRBV27,TRBJ1-2,CASSLTWDRGGYGYTF
-,15,TRBD2,TRBV27,TRBJ2-2,CASTRAGGPGGELFF
few,14,-,TRBV27,TRBJ1-1,CASSLYREDTEAFF
-,15,-,TRBV28,TRBJ1-4,CASSLYSTTNEKLFF